This T cell receptor (beta chain) appears in the sequencing data of a study of T cell responses to AZD1222 COVID-19 vaccine. Study-wide results and caveats: White British people made up most donors, females outnumbered males, and clonal diversity was possibly underestimated.

TCRdb's table, derived via immunoSEQ multiplex PCR, lists solely in-frame clones and lacks some. The repertoire holds about 180,000 clones, around 90% seen once, with around a tenth in the top ten. The V gene lost 6 bases and the J gene lost 3 bases, with 13 bases spanning the gap. The germline gives CDR1 MNHEY, CDR2 SVGEGT. The CDR3 runs to 14 residues. Second-dose groups at about 4 or about 12 weeks were pooled. Turning to this clone: No antigen is known for it.

This TCR was recovered from an adult who received the AZD1222 COVID-19 vaccine. V and J are TRBV6-2 or TRBV6-3 and TRBJ2-3; D remains unclear. Specimen: peripheral blood, collected 28 days after the second AZD1222 dose. CDR3 in amino acids: CASSATTKTDTQYF. The CDR3 nucleotides are TGTGCCAGCAGCGCCACTACAAAGACAGATACGCAGTATTTT.